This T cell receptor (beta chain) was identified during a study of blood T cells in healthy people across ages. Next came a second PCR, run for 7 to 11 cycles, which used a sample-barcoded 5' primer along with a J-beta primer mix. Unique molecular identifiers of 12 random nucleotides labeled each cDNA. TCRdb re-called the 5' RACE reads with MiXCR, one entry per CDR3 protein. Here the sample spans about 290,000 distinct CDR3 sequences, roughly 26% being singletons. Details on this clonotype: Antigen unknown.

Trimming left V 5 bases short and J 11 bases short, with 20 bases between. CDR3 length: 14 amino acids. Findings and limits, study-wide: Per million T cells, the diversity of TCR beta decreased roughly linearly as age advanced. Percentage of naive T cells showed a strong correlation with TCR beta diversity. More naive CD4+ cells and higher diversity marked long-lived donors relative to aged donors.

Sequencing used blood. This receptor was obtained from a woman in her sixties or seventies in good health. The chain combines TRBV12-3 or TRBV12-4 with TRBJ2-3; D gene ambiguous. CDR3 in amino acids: CASSVRVGADVQYF. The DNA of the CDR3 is TGTGCCAGCAGTGTTAGAGTGGGTGCAGATGTGCAGTATTTT.